A selection of T cell receptor beta chains follows, all from one sample in a study of control samples from healthy donors and cancer patients. Data came from immunoSEQ multiplex PCR; TCRdb stores just in-frame clones and leaves some out. The sample lists roughly 450,000 clones; 80% to 95% were seen once. The sequencing sample was made of PBMCs. The origin of the receptors is a man aged 40-55 years with head and neck cancer. The CDR3 runs from the conserved cysteine through the conserved F or W. The D gene is left open where the match is weak. Clone sizes are given selectively: once, few, many, or a class where the clone is expanded.

cdr3_length: 14; j_call: TRBJ2-1; d_call: TRBD2; clone_size: -; v_call: TRBV5-4; cdr3_nt: TGTGCCAGCGGTAAACTAGCGGTATACAATGAGCAGTTCTTC; cdr3_aa: CASGKLAVYNEQFF
cdr3_length: 15; j_call: TRBJ1-6; d_call: -; clone_size: -; v_call: TRBV9; cdr3_nt: TGTGCCAGCAGCGTAGGGCAGCGCTATAATTCACCCCTCCACTTT; cdr3_aa: CASSVGQRYNSPLHF
cdr3_length: 15; j_call: TRBJ2-1; d_call: -; clone_size: -; v_call: TRBV2; cdr3_nt: TGTGCCTCAAGGTCTACGGGACTGAGATACAATGAGCAGTTCTTC; cdr3_aa: CASRSTGLRYNEQFF
cdr3_length: 14; j_call: TRBJ1-4; d_call: -; clone_size: -; v_call: TRBV30; cdr3_nt: TGTGCCTGGAGCTCCGGGAGCACTAATGAAAAACTGTTTTTT; cdr3_aa: CAWSSGSTNEKLFF
cdr3_length: 12; j_call: TRBJ1-5; d_call: -; clone_size: -; v_call: TRBV6-2/TRBV6-3; cdr3_nt: TGTGCCAGCAGTGTATCCACTAAGCCCCAGCATTTT; cdr3_aa: CASSVSTKPQHF
cdr3_length: 15; j_call: TRBJ2-2; d_call: -; clone_size: -; v_call: TRBV6-5; cdr3_nt: TGTGCCAGCAGACCCCCCGGACAGAACACCGGGGAGCTGTTTTTT; cdr3_aa: CASRPPGQNTGELFF
cdr3_length: 15; j_call: TRBJ2-7; d_call: -; clone_size: -; v_call: TRBV7-9; cdr3_nt: TGTGCCAGCAGCTTAGAGGCTAGCGCCTCCTACGAGCAGTACTTC; cdr3_aa: CASSLEASASYEQYF
cdr3_length: 13; j_call: TRBJ1-2; d_call: -; clone_size: once; v_call: TRBV10-3; cdr3_nt: TGTGCCATCAGTGAGTCCAGCGGGAGGGGCTACACCTTC; cdr3_aa: CAISESSGRGYTF
cdr3_length: 12; j_call: TRBJ2-7; d_call: -; clone_size: -; v_call: TRBV24-1; cdr3_nt: TGTGCCGCCAGTGAGCCACAGGGTCCCCAGCACTTC; cdr3_aa: CAASEPQGPQHF
cdr3_length: 14; j_call: TRBJ1-5; d_call: TRBD1; clone_size: -; v_call: TRBV27; cdr3_nt: TGTGCCAGCAGTTTACAGGGGGCTCATCAGCCCCAGCATTTT; cdr3_aa: CASSLQGAHQPQHF
cdr3_length: 14; j_call: TRBJ2-7; d_call: TRBD1; clone_size: few; v_call: TRBV27; cdr3_nt: TGTGCCAGCACCTCCCGGGACAGCTCCTACGAGCAGTACTTC; cdr3_aa: CASTSRDSSYEQYF
cdr3_length: 17; j_call: TRBJ1-6; d_call: -; clone_size: -; v_call: TRBV19; cdr3_nt: TGTGCCAGTAGTATCGGAGGCGGCCTCCTACCTAATTCACCCCTCCACTTT; cdr3_aa: CASSIGGGLLPNSPLHF
cdr3_length: 14; j_call: TRBJ2-7; d_call: TRBD1; clone_size: -; v_call: TRBV6-5; cdr3_nt: TGTGCCAGCAGCCGGCGGGACAGGGACGGGGAGCAGTACTTC; cdr3_aa: CASSRRDRDGEQYF
cdr3_length: 15; j_call: TRBJ2-7; d_call: -; clone_size: few; v_call: TRBV7-2; cdr3_nt: TGTGCCAGCAGCTTAGGTCAGGGTACCTCCTACGAGCAGTACTTC; cdr3_aa: CASSLGQGTSYEQYF
cdr3_length: 15; j_call: TRBJ2-7; d_call: -; clone_size: -; v_call: TRBV6-5; cdr3_nt: TGTGCCAGCAGTTCTGGAGACAGAACTGACTACGAGCAGTACTTC; cdr3_aa: CASSSGDRTDYEQYF
cdr3_length: 15; j_call: TRBJ2-2; d_call: TRBD1; clone_size: -; v_call: TRBV4-3; cdr3_nt: TGCGCCAGCAGGAATCAACAGGGGGCCACCGGGGAGCTGTTTTTT; cdr3_aa: CASRNQQGATGELFF
cdr3_length: 17; j_call: TRBJ2-3; d_call: TRBD1; clone_size: once; v_call: TRBV6-2/TRBV6-3; cdr3_nt: TGTGCCAGCAGTCCCTCCTTTCCGGGACAGGGGCGACATACGCAGTATTTT; cdr3_aa: CASSPSFPGQGRHTQYF
cdr3_length: 16; j_call: TRBJ2-1; d_call: TRBD1; clone_size: few; v_call: TRBV7-9; cdr3_nt: TGTGCCAGCAGCTGGTACGGACAGGGGGCGAACACTGAGCAGTTCTTC; cdr3_aa: CASSWYGQGANTEQFF
cdr3_length: 15; j_call: TRBJ2-1; d_call: TRBD2; clone_size: -; v_call: TRBV7-9; cdr3_nt: TGTGCCAGCAGCTTCAGTATAGCGGGGGGTTATGAGCAGTTCTTC; cdr3_aa: CASSFSIAGGYEQFF
cdr3_length: 11; j_call: TRBJ2-7; d_call: -; clone_size: few; v_call: TRBV5-1; cdr3_nt: TGCGCCAGCAGCTTGCAGGGCGAGCAGTACTTC; cdr3_aa: CASSLQGEQYF
cdr3_length: 14; j_call: TRBJ1-1; d_call: -; clone_size: -; v_call: TRBV10-2; cdr3_nt: TGCGCCAGCAGTGAGTCATTCGTGAACACTGAAGCTTTCTTT; cdr3_aa: CASSESFVNTEAFF
cdr3_length: 15; j_call: TRBJ1-2; d_call: TRBD1; clone_size: once; v_call: TRBV5-1; cdr3_nt: TGCGCCAGCAGCTTTACAGGGGCGGAGGAATATGGCTACACCTTC; cdr3_aa: CASSFTGAEEYGYTF
cdr3_length: 15; j_call: TRBJ2-5; d_call: -; clone_size: few; v_call: TRBV5-1; cdr3_nt: TGCGCCAGCAGCTTTTCCGGGACGAACCAAGAGACCCAGTACTTC; cdr3_aa: CASSFSGTNQETQYF
cdr3_length: 19; j_call: TRBJ2-2; d_call: TRBD2; clone_size: -; v_call: TRBV24-1; cdr3_nt: TGTGCCACCAGTGACCTACCTCAACTAGCGGGAAGAATTAACGGGGAGCTGTTTTTT; cdr3_aa: CATSDLPQLAGRINGELFF
cdr3_length: 13; j_call: TRBJ1-2; d_call: TRBD1; clone_size: -; v_call: TRBV7-2; cdr3_nt: TGTGCCAGCACCCTAGACAGGGGGGATGGCTACACCTTC; cdr3_aa: CASTLDRGDGYTF
cdr3_length: 16; j_call: TRBJ2-1; d_call: -; clone_size: -; v_call: TRBV11-2; cdr3_nt: TGTGCCAGCAGCGGCCCGACAGGGAGGGGGAACAATGAGCAGTTCTTC; cdr3_aa: CASSGPTGRGNNEQFF
cdr3_length: 14; j_call: TRBJ1-6; d_call: -; clone_size: -; v_call: TRBV4-1; cdr3_nt: TGCGCCAGCAGCCAAGGGGAAAGGAATTCACCCCTCCACTTT; cdr3_aa: CASSQGERNSPLHF
cdr3_length: 15; j_call: TRBJ2-6; d_call: -; clone_size: -; v_call: TRBV9; cdr3_nt: TGTGCCAGCAGCGCATTTACACCTGGGGCCAACGTCCTGACTTTC; cdr3_aa: CASSAFTPGANVLTF
cdr3_length: 15; j_call: TRBJ1-4; d_call: -; clone_size: -; v_call: TRBV9; cdr3_nt: TGTGCCAGCAGCTCGGAGGGCTGGCCTAATGAAAAACTGTTTTTT; cdr3_aa: CASSSEGWPNEKLFF
cdr3_length: 15; j_call: TRBJ2-7; d_call: TRBD2; clone_size: -; v_call: TRBV9; cdr3_nt: TGTGCCAGCAGCGTAGGACTAGCGGGAGTTTACGAGCAGTACTTC; cdr3_aa: CASSVGLAGVYEQYF
cdr3_length: 17; j_call: TRBJ2-3; d_call: -; clone_size: -; v_call: TRBV30; cdr3_nt: TGTGCCTGGAGTGTACTTTTAGGGGACTTACTACACGGTACGCAGTATTTT; cdr3_aa: CAWSVLLGDLLHGTQYF
cdr3_length: 14; j_call: TRBJ2-5; d_call: TRBD2; clone_size: once; v_call: TRBV11-2; cdr3_nt: TGTGCCAGCAGCTACGGACTAGCCCAAGAGACCCAGTACTTC; cdr3_aa: CASSYGLAQETQYF
cdr3_length: 13; j_call: TRBJ1-1; d_call: TRBD1; clone_size: -; v_call: TRBV6-5; cdr3_nt: TGTGCCAGCAGCCCGGGACAGGGGACTGAAGCTTTCTTT; cdr3_aa: CASSPGQGTEAFF
cdr3_length: 15; j_call: TRBJ2-1; d_call: TRBD2; clone_size: -; v_call: TRBV3-1/TRBV3-2; cdr3_nt: TGTGCCAGCAGCCAAGGGTCTAGCGGGAGGAATGAGCAGTTCTTC; cdr3_aa: CASSQGSSGRNEQFF
cdr3_length: 16; j_call: TRBJ1-4; d_call: -; clone_size: -; v_call: TRBV7-2; cdr3_nt: TGTGCCAGCAGCCCCGGCAGGGCATTTGCTAATGAAAAACTGTTTTTT; cdr3_aa: CASSPGRAFANEKLFF
cdr3_length: 16; j_call: TRBJ2-1; d_call: TRBD1; clone_size: -; v_call: TRBV9; cdr3_nt: TGTGCCAGCAGCGAGGGGACAGGGGATTCCTACAATGAGCAGTTCTTC; cdr3_aa: CASSEGTGDSYNEQFF
cdr3_length: 16; j_call: TRBJ2-2; d_call: TRBD2; clone_size: -; v_call: TRBV7-3; cdr3_nt: TGTGCCAGCAGCTTAGCCGGGGGGAAAAACACCGGGGAGCTGTTTTTT; cdr3_aa: CASSLAGGKNTGELFF
cdr3_length: 13; j_call: TRBJ2-7; d_call: -; clone_size: -; v_call: TRBV6-5; cdr3_nt: TGTGCCAGCACCAGGGAGTCACCCTACGAGCAGTACTTC; cdr3_aa: CASTRESPYEQYF
cdr3_length: 13; j_call: TRBJ1-3; d_call: -; clone_size: -; v_call: TRBV28; cdr3_nt: TGTGCCAGCAGTCTTGGGTTTGTAAACACCATATATTTT; cdr3_aa: CASSLGFVNTIYF